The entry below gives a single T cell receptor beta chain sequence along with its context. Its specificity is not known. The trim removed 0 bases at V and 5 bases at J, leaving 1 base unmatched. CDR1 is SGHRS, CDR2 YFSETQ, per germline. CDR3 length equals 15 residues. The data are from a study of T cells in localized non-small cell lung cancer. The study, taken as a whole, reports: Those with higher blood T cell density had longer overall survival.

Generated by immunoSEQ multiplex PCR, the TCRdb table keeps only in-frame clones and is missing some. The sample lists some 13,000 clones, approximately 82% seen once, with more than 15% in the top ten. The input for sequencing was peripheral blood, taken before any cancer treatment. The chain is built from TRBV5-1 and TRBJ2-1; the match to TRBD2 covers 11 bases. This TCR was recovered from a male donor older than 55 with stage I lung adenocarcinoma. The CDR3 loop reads CASSLGGLADNEQFF. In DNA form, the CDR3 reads TGCGCCAGCAGCTTGGGGGGACTAGCGGACAATGAGCAGTTCTTC.